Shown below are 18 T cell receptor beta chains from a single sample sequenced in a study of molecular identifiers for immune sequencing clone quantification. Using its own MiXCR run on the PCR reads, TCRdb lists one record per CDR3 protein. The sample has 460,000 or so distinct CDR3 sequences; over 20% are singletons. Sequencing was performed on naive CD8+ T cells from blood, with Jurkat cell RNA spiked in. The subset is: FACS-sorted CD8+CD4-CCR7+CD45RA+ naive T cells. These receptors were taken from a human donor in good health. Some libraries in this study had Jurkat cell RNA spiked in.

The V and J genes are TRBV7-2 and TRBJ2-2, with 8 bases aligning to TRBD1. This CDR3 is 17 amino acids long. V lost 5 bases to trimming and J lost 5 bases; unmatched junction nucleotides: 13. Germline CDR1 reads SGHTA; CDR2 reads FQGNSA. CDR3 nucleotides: TGTGCCAGCAGCCCGACAGACAGGGGTTGGGGTACCGGGGAGCTGTTTTTT. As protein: CASSPTDRGWGTGELFF. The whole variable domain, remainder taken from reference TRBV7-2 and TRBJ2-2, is GAGVSQSPSNKVTEKGKDVELRCDPISGHTALYWYRQSLGQGLEFLIYFQGNSAPDKSGLPSDRFSAERTGGSVSTLTIQRTQQEDSAVYLCASSPTDRGWGTGELFFGEGSRLTVL.

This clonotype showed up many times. In DNA form, the CDR3 reads TGCAGTGCTAGCGAAGTCGGGGGAGGGCCCACCTACGAGCAGTACTTC. This codes for CSASEVGGGPTYEQYF. The chain has TRBV20-1 and TRBJ2-7; 7 nucleotides match TRBD2. CDR3 size: 16 residues. The ends lost 3 bases at V and 2 bases at J; junction bases unmatched: 13. Germline V gene sequence: CDR1 DFQATT, CDR2 SNEGSKA (reference sequence).

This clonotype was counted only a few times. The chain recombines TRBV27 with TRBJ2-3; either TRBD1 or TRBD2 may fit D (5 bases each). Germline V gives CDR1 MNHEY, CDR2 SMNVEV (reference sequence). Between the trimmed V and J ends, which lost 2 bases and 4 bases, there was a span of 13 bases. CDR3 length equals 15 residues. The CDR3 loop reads CASSLNPGRADTQYF. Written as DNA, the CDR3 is TGTGCCAGCAGTTTAAACCCGGGGCGGGCAGATACGCAGTATTTT.

As DNA, the CDR3 is TGTGCCAGCAGTTCTCCCCGCGCCAAAAACATTCAGTACTTC. It encodes CASSSPRAKNIQYF. This chain connects TRBV6-2 or TRBV6-3 to TRBJ2-4; D unresolved. The germline V gene encodes CDR1 MNHEY and CDR2 SVGEGT. Trimming took off 4 bases at V and 1 base at J, with 8 bases between the two ends. This CDR3 has 14 residues.

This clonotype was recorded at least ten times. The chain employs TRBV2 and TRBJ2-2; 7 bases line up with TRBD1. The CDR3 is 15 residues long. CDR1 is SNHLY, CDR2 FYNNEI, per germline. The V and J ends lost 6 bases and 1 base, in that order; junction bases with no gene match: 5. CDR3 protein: CASSPGTVNTGELFF. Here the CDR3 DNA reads TGTGCCAGCAGCCCCGGGACAGTGAACACCGGGGAGCTGTTTTTT.

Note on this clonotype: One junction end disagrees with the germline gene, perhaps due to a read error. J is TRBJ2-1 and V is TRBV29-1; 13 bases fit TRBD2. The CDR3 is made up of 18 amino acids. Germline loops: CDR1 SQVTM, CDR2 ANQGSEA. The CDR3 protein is CSAEGLAGAQSSYNEQFF. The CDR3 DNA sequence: TGCAGCGCTGAAGGACTAGCGGGGGCCCAAAGCTCCTACAATGAGCAGTTCTTC.

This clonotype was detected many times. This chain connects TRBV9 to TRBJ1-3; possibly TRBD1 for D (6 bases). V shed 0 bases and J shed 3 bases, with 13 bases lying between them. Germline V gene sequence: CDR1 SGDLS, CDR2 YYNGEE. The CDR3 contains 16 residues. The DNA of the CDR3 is TGTGCCAGCAGCGTAGGACGACAGGAGTATGGAAACACCATATATTTT. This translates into CASSVGRQEYGNTIYF.

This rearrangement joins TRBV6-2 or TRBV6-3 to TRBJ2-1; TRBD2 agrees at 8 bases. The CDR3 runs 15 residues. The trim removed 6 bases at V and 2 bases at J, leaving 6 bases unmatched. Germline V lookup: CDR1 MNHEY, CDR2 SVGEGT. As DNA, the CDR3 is TGTGCCAGCAGCAATGCACTAGCGGCCTACAATGAGCAGTTCTTC. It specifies CASSNALAAYNEQFF.

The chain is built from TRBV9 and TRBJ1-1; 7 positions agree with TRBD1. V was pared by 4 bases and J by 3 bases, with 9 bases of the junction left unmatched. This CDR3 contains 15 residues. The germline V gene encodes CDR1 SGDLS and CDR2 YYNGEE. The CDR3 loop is CASSLQGNEDTEAFF. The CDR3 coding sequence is TGTGCCAGCAGCCTACAGGGGAACGAAGACACTGAAGCTTTCTTT.

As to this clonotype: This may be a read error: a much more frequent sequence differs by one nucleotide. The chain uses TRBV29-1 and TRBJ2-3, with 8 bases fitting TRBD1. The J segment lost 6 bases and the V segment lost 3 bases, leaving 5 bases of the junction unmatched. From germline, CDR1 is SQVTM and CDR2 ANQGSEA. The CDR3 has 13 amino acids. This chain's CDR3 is CSVDQGANDTQYF. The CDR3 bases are TGCAGCGTTGACCAGGGGGCCAACGATACGCAGTATTTT.

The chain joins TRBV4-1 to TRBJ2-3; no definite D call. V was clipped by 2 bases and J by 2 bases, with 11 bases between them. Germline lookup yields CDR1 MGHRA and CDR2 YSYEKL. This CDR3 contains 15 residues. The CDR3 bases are TGCGCCAGCAGCCAATTTCACAGCCTCACAGATACGCAGTATTTT. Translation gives CASSQFHSLTDTQYF.

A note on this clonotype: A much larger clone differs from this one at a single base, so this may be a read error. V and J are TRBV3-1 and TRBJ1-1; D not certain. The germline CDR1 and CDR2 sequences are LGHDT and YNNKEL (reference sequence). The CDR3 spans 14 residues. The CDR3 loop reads CACSQGVMNTEAFF. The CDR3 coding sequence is TGTGCCTGCAGCCAAGGCGTGATGAACACTGAAGCTTTCTTT.

The CDR3 DNA is TGTGCCAGCAGTTACGAGGGGGCCGGGGAGCTGTTTTTT. The encoded protein is CASSYEGAGELFF. This chain links TRBV6-5 with TRBJ2-2, with D maybe TRBD1 (6 bases). This CDR3 comprises 13 residues. The germline gives CDR1 MNHEY, CDR2 SVGAGI. Trimming left V 2 bases short and J 6 bases short, with 7 bases between.

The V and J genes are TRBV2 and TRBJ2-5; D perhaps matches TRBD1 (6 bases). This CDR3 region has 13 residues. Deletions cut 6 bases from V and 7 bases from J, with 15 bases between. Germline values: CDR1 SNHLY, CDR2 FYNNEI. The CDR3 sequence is CASREQGWGTQYF. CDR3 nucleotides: TGTGCCAGCAGGGAACAGGGCTGGGGGACCCAGTACTTC.

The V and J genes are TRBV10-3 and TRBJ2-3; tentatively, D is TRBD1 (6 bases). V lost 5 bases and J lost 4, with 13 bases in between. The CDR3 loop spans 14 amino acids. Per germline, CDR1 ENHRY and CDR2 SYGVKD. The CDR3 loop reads CAISTQGSADTQYF. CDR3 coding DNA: TGTGCCATCAGTACCCAGGGGTCAGCAGATACGCAGTATTTT.

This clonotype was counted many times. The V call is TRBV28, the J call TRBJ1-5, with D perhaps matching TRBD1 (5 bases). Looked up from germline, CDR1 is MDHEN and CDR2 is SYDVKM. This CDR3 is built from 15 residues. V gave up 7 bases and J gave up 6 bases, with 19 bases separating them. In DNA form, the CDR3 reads TGTGCCAGCACTAAAGGGGACTCTTGGTTTCAGCCCCAGCATTTT. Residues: CASTKGDSWFQPQHF.

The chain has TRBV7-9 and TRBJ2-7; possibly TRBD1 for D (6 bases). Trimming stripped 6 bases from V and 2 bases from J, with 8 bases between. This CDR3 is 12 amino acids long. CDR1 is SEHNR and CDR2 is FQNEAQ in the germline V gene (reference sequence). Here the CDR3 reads CASRRDTYEQYF. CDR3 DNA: TGTGCCAGCAGGAGGGACACCTACGAGCAGTACTTC.

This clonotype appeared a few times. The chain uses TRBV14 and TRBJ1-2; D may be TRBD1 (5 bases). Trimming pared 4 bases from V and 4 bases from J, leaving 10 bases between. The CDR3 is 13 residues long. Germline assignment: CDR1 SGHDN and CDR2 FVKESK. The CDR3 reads CASSLGRTYGYTF. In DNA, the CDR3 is TGTGCCAGCAGCCTGGGACGAACCTATGGCTACACCTTC.